The 21 T cell receptor beta chains in this list originate from one sample, sequenced in a study of blood T cells in healthy people across ages. A second about 7 to 12 cycle PCR used barcoded and J-beta primers. In TCRdb, the 5' RACE reads were re-called with MiXCR into one record per CDR3 protein. This repertoire shows 850,000 to 1,100,000 distinct CDR3 sequences, roughly two fifths found once; its top ten account for around 12%. The sequencing input was blood. Receptors originate from a man aged 18 to 29 in good health.

V usage is TRBV12-3 or TRBV12-4 and J usage is TRBJ2-5; TRBD1 aligns across 7 bases. This CDR3 contains 14 residues. V gave up 7 bases and J gave up 2 bases; unmatched junction bases: 7. The CDR3: CASKPGTAQETQYF. For the CDR3, the DNA is TGTGCCAGCAAACCCGGGACAGCACAAGAGACCCAGTACTTC.

This clonotype was observed a few times. A junction end diverges from the germline sequence, so it may reflect a read error. The genes are TRBV12-3 or TRBV12-4 and TRBJ2-3; D call uncertain. The CDR3 consists of 11 residues. CDR3 DNA sequence: TGTGCCAGCAGGAGCATAGATACGCAGTATTTT. Translated, it gives CASRSIDTQYF.

Note on this clonotype: A much larger clone lies a single base off, so this may be a read error. This chain connects TRBV20-1 to TRBJ2-3, with no clear D. Per germline, CDR1 DFQATT and CDR2 SNEGSKA (reference sequence). There are 15 residues in the CDR3. The CDR3 DNA follows: TGCAGTGCTAGAGATCTCCGGGTCCCCGGAGATACGCTGTATTTT. This codes for CSARDLRVPGDTLYF.

Comment on this clonotype: One junction end disagrees with the germline gene, perhaps due to a read error. This chain uses TRBV7-9 with TRBJ1-1; unclear D gene. The CDR3 is made up of 14 amino acids. The germline CDR1 and CDR2 sequences are SEHNR and FQNEAQ (reference sequence). The CDR3 spells CASTLLEMNTEAFF. In nucleotides, the CDR3 is TGTGCCAGCACCTTACTAGAGATGAACACTGAAGCTTTCTTT.

Worth noting for this clonotype: At one end, the junction sequence differs from germline, possibly due to a read error. The chain uses TRBV25-1 and TRBJ2-5; possible D gene TRBD1, 6 bases. This CDR3 comprises 16 residues. Per germline, CDR1 MGHDK and CDR2 SYGVNS. CDR3 amino acids: CAGSESGNRADETQYF. CDR3 DNA: TGTGCCGGCAGTGAATCTGGGAACAGGGCGGATGAGACCCAGTACTTC.

This clonotype was seen a few times. One base away lies a much larger clone, so this may be a sequencing read error. CDR3: CSASDVEGETRYF. The DNA for the CDR3 is TGCAGTGCTAGCGACGTGGAGGGAGAGACCCGGTACTTC. The V and J genes are TRBV20-1 and TRBJ2-7; a weak D match, TRBD2 (6 bases). Germline V gene data show CDR1 as DFQATT and CDR2 as SNEGSKA (reference sequence). V gave up 3 bases and J gave up 12 bases, with 21 bases separating them. The CDR3 loop spans 13 amino acids.

This chain joins TRBV20-1 and TRBJ1-5; tentative D call: TRBD1 (6 bases). Trimming took off 0 bases at V and 5 bases at J, with 14 bases between the two ends. The length of the CDR3 is 15 residues. Germline V lookup: CDR1 DFQATT, CDR2 SNEGSKA (reference sequence). CDR3 DNA: TGCAGTGCTAGAGAGGAGGGGGGCGAGTATCAGCCCCAGCATTTT. This sequence encodes CSAREEGGEYQPQHF.

The chain carries TRBV12-3 or TRBV12-4 and TRBJ2-5, with D tentatively TRBD1 or TRBD2 (6 bases each). Near its end, the DNA agrees better with TRBJ2-7, so the J call may be wrong. The CDR3 is 13 amino acids. CDR3 in DNA: TGTGCCAGCACCAAGGGGGGCCCCTACGAGCAGTACTTC. This codes for CASTKGGPYEQYF.

This clonotype was counted a few times. This rearrangement joins TRBV7-9 to TRBJ1-1, with TRBD1 matching over 8 bases. The CDR3 has 12 amino acids. Germline lookup yields CDR1 SEHNR and CDR2 FQNEAQ (reference sequence). J was trimmed by 7 bases and V by 5 bases; bases with no gene match: 3. The CDR3 DNA reads TGTGCCAGCAGCCCGGGGACAGGTGAAGCTTTCTTT. This sequence encodes CASSPGTGEAFF.

The chain uses TRBV5-1 and TRBJ2-4; tentatively, D is TRBD1 or TRBD2 (6 bases each). This CDR3 has 16 amino acids. The germline V gene has CDR1 SGHRS and CDR2 YFSETQ. The V end was cut by 4 bases, the J end by 0 bases, with 14 bases between. CDR3 in amino acids: CASSPGDNLAKNIQYF. CDR3 sequence (DNA): TGCGCCAGCAGCCCGGGGGACAACTTAGCCAAAAACATTCAGTACTTC.

The gene calls are TRBV2 and TRBJ1-1, with 7 positions matching TRBD1. This CDR3 contains 11 residues. The V and J ends lost 11 bases and 6 bases, in that order; junction bases with no gene match: 6. Germline CDR1 is SNHLY and CDR2 is FYNNEI. This chain's CDR3 is CAGQGGSEAFF. The CDR3 DNA sequence: TGTGCCGGTCAGGGGGGGTCTGAAGCTTTCTTT.

The chain uses TRBV20-1 and TRBJ1-5; no firm D call. Per the germline V gene, CDR1 is DFQATT and CDR2 is SNEGSKA (reference sequence). CDR3 length: 14 amino acids. V was pared by 6 bases and J by 2 bases, with 14 bases between. This chain's CDR3 is CSAAAATGNQPQHF. CDR3 DNA: TGCAGTGCCGCGGCCGCCACGGGCAATCAGCCCCAGCATTTT.

This clonotype has just a few counts. This chain joins TRBV29-1 and TRBJ2-1; TRBD2 agrees at 8 bases. Germline V gene sequence: CDR1 SQVTM, CDR2 ANQGSEA. V lost 3 bases and J lost 4; bases outside the gene matches: 8. The length of the CDR3 is 15 residues. In nucleotides, the CDR3 is TGCAGCGTTGATTCAGCGGGGGAGCTTTACAATGAGCAGTTCTTC. Its protein is CSVDSAGELYNEQFF.

The CDR3 is CASSPTGEMQFF. CDR3 DNA: TGTGCCAGCAGTCCTACAGGGGAGATGCAGTTCTTC. J is TRBJ2-1 and V is TRBV28; 7 bases are a match to TRBD1. The ends lost 5 bases at V and 12 bases at J; junction bases unmatched: 7. Germline V lookup: CDR1 MDHEN, CDR2 SYDVKM. The CDR3 consists of 12 residues.

This clonotype was observed a handful of times. This sequence joins TRBV10-3 and TRBJ2-7; D not resolved. V dropped 0 bases and J dropped 6 bases, with 9 bases sitting between them. CDR1 and CDR2 from the germline V gene are ENHRY and SYGVKD. The CDR3 sequence is 13 residues long. The CDR3 DNA follows: TGTGCCATCAGTGAGTCTCGGGCACTCGAGCAGTACTTC. Amino acids: CAISESRALEQYF.

This clonotype was picked up a small number of times. The chain links TRBV12-3 or TRBV12-4 to TRBJ2-7; D might be TRBD2 (5 bases). With 7 bases removed from V and 4 bases from J, the gap between germline ends came to 17 bases. The CDR3 sequence is 14 residues long. CDR3 coding DNA: TGTGCCAGCACCGGAGCGGCAGAATTATACGAGCAGTACTTC. This encodes CASTGAAELYEQYF.

This rearrangement joins TRBV7-8 to TRBJ2-5; the match to TRBD1 covers 10 bases. The CDR3 covers 14 residues. Germline V gene lookup returns CDR1 SGHVS and CDR2 FQNEAQ. Unmatched junction bases numbered 11, after V lost 5 bases and J lost 11 bases. The CDR3 DNA follows: TGTGCCAGCAGCATGGGGACAGGGGTGAGAGAGCAGTACTTC. It is translated as CASSMGTGVREQYF.

The chain links TRBV4-1 to TRBJ2-5; D might be TRBD1 (6 bases). The CDR3 sequence is 14 residues long. CDR1 MGHRA and CDR2 YSYEKL come from the germline V gene. V was trimmed by 5 bases and J by 11 bases, leaving 21 bases between them. The CDR3 region is CASSIGDIQNEQYF. Written as DNA, the CDR3 is TGCGCCAGCAGCATCGGGGACATTCAGAATGAGCAGTACTTC.

The table lists this clonotype with a count of one. The V call is TRBV15, the J call TRBJ2-5, with 7 nucleotides matching TRBD1. The closer fit of TRBJ2-7 to the DNA end suggests the J call may be wrong. CDR1 LNHNV and CDR2 YYDKDF come from the germline V gene (reference sequence). The CDR3 consists of 18 residues. The CDR3 sequence is CATSRDLGSRQGYIEQYF. The CDR3 DNA is TGTGCCACCAGCAGAGATCTAGGTTCCAGACAGGGATACATCGAGCAGTACTTC.

This chain uses TRBV6-2 or TRBV6-3 with TRBJ1-2, with no clear D. CDR3 length: 14 amino acids. V was trimmed by 2 bases and J by 5 bases, leaving 12 bases between them. Germline-derived CDR1 and CDR2 are MNHEY and SVGEGT. This chain's CDR3 is CASSYPNDRYGYTF. The CDR3 bases are TGTGCCAGCAGTTACCCGAATGATCGGTATGGCTACACCTTC.

This clonotype was seen only a few times. The V and J genes are TRBV20-1 and TRBJ1-6; D not resolved. This CDR3 is built from 13 residues. Germline CDR1 and CDR2: DFQATT and SNEGSKA (reference sequence). Trimming removed 6 bases from V and 9 bases from J, with 15 bases in between. CDR3 loop: CSARTAGGSPLHF. The CDR3 DNA reads TGCAGTGCCCGGACTGCGGGCGGTTCACCCCTCCACTTT.